Shown below are 24 T cell receptor beta chains from a single sample sequenced in a study of lymphopenia after photon versus proton radiotherapy. Some clones are missing from TCRdb's copy, which holds only in-frame ones; the method was immunoSEQ multiplex PCR. The table lists about 12,000 clones, roughly 90% of them singletons. The sample here was peripheral blood, taken from a patient treated with proton-based radiotherapy. The source is a man between 60 and 75 years old with pancreatic cancer.

V and J are TRBV6-1 and TRBJ2-5, with D possibly TRBD2 on 7 matching bases. The germline gives CDR1 MNHNS, CDR2 SASEGT. The length of the CDR3 is 16 residues. The V end lost 1 base, the J end lost 5 bases, and 17 bases lay between the germline ends. CDR3 DNA sequence: TGTGCCAGCAGTGAAGTCTCCGGCAGGGGAGGGGAGACCCAGTACTTC. Translating gives CASSEVSGRGGETQYF.

The gene calls are TRBV7-9 and TRBJ1-4; D may be TRBD1 (5 bases). Germline CDR1 and CDR2: SEHNR and FQNEAQ (reference sequence). The V end lost 5 bases, the J end lost 5 bases, and 12 bases lay between the germline ends. This CDR3 comprises 14 residues. CDR3: CASSQGVGNEKLFF. CDR3 coding DNA: TGTGCCAGCAGCCAAGGGGTTGGGAATGAAAAACTGTTTTTT.

This chain connects TRBV28 to TRBJ1-1; TRBD1 agrees at 7 bases. Germline V gene lookup returns CDR1 MDHEN and CDR2 SYDVKM. The V and J ends lost 3 bases and 2 bases, in that order; junction bases with no gene match: 12. The CDR3 totals 17 residues. The CDR3 DNA sequence: TGTGCCAGCAGTTTTCCCCCGGGGGGGACAGAAAACACTGAAGCTTTCTTT. It is translated as CASSFPPGGTENTEAFF.

This clone has just one count. The V and J genes are TRBV19 and TRBJ2-1; D gene unclear. The CDR3 is 16 amino acids. Germline V gene data show CDR1 as LNHDA and CDR2 as SQIVND (reference sequence). The ends were cut back, 1 base at V and 0 bases at J, with 10 bases in the middle. The CDR3 DNA sequence: TGTGCCAGTAGTATAGCTCCCCCCCGCTCCTACAATGAGCAGTTCTTC. Its translation: CASSIAPPRSYNEQFF.

J is TRBJ1-5 and V is TRBV2; D is undetermined. The CDR3 extends over 13 amino acids. Germline CDR1 is SNHLY and CDR2 is FYNNEI. Trimming cost V 6 bases and J 6 bases, with 12 bases left between them. CDR3 residues: CASRQMMSQPQHF. CDR3 DNA: TGTGCCAGCAGACAAATGATGAGTCAGCCCCAGCATTTT.

This clone was seen a single time. The chain combines TRBV7-6 with TRBJ2-2, with D perhaps matching TRBD2 (6 bases). The V and J ends lost 5 bases and 6 bases respectively, with 10 bases between them. Germline CDR1 SGHVS, CDR2 FNYEAQ. The CDR3 consists of 13 residues. The CDR3 coding sequence is TGTGCCAGCAGCCGGGACTCGGCCGGGGAGCTGTTTTTT. It codes for CASSRDSAGELFF.

This chain uses TRBV11-2 with TRBJ2-7; maybe TRBD2 (6 bases). The CDR3 contains 16 residues. Germline loops: CDR1 SGHAT, CDR2 FQNNGV. V lost 1 base to trimming and J lost 4 bases, with 17 bases between them. This chain's CDR3 is CASSLAQGGAAYEQYF. The CDR3, as DNA: TGTGCCAGCAGCTTAGCCCAGGGAGGAGCGGCATACGAGCAGTACTTC.

This clone was counted a single time. This chain connects TRBV28 to TRBJ2-1; 7 bases match TRBD2. The CDR3 is made up of 17 amino acids. After removal of 5 bases from V and 3 bases from J, the junction contained 13 bases not matched to a gene. Germline-derived CDR1 and CDR2 are MDHEN and SYDVKM. Here the CDR3 DNA reads TGTGCCAGCAGTGGACCGGCGGGAGCGTCCATCTACAATGAGCAGTTCTTC. Translating it yields CASSGPAGASIYNEQFF.

The genes are TRBV7-9 and TRBJ2-6; 7 nucleotides agree with TRBD1. Germline-derived CDR1 and CDR2 are SEHNR and FQNEAQ (reference sequence). The trim removed 6 bases at V and 0 bases at J, leaving 2 bases unmatched. CDR3 length: 15 amino acids. The CDR3 DNA reads TGTGCCAGCAGTTCAGGGGGCTCTGGGGCCAACGTCCTGACTTTC. Translated: CASSSGGSGANVLTF.

This clone has just a few counts. The V and J genes are TRBV28 and TRBJ2-7; 10 bases agree with TRBD1. The junction had 8 bases not matched to a gene; V was cut back by 5 bases and J by 7 bases. CDR1 and CDR2 (germline): MDHEN, SYDVKM. The CDR3 length is 14 residues. CDR3 region: CASSTPGQGSEQYF. CDR3 coding DNA: TGTGCCAGCAGTACCCCGGGACAGGGGTCGGAGCAGTACTTC.

Only one count was recorded for this clone. The V gene is TRBV18, the J gene TRBJ2-7, with TRBD2 matching 15 bases. CDR1 is KGHSH and CDR2 is LQKENI in the germline V gene. V dropped 3 bases and J dropped 5; count of bases not matched to a gene: 8. The CDR3 length is 17 residues. DNA for the CDR3: TGTGCCAGCTCACCGGCGGGGGGACTAGCGGGAGGTCACGAGCAGTACTTC. As protein: CASSPAGGLAGGHEQYF.

A few counts support this clone. The rearrangement links TRBV6-1 to TRBJ2-7; TRBD2 aligns across 9 bases. Per germline, CDR1 MNHNS and CDR2 SASEGT. The trim removed 4 bases at V and 2 bases at J, leaving 6 bases unmatched. The CDR3 consists of 15 residues. The CDR3 DNA follows: TGTGCCAGCAGTGCACTAGCGGGCCAGCCCTACGAGCAGTACTTC. It codes for CASSALAGQPYEQYF.

V is TRBV6-5 and J is TRBJ2-1; D is unclear. Germline values: CDR1 MNHEY, CDR2 SVGAGI. V lost 6 bases and J lost 9, with 21 bases in between. The CDR3 loop spans 15 amino acids. The CDR3 bases are TGTGCCAGCAGGAGCCGGGCCACGGCCGATTTTGAGCAGTTCTTC. Protein sequence: CASRSRATADFEQFF.

The chain combines TRBV7-9 with TRBJ2-1; 7 bases fit TRBD2. The CDR3 is 17 amino acids. V shed 5 bases and J 0 bases; nucleotides not matched to a gene: 10. From germline, CDR1 is SEHNR and CDR2 FQNEAQ (reference sequence). The DNA for the CDR3 is TGTGCCAGCAGCACCACTAGGGGCGGGAGCTCCTACAATGAGCAGTTCTTC. Its translation is CASSTTRGGSSYNEQFF.

V is TRBV7-9 and J is TRBJ2-5; TRBD1 matches at 8 bases. The junction had 10 bases not matched to a gene; V was cut back by 5 bases and J by 5 bases. The CDR3 extends over 15 amino acids. Per germline, CDR1 SEHNR and CDR2 FQNEAQ (reference sequence). The CDR3: CASSLGTGKGETQYF. The CDR3 coding sequence is TGTGCCAGCAGCCTAGGGACAGGAAAAGGGGAGACCCAGTACTTC.

The genes are TRBV28 and TRBJ2-1, with D possibly being TRBD2 (6 bases). V lost 8 bases to trimming and J lost 8 bases, with 16 bases between them. This CDR3 region has 13 residues. Germline-derived CDR1 and CDR2 are MDHEN and SYDVKM. The CDR3 sequence: CASEGGPAHEQFF. The DNA of the CDR3 is TGTGCCAGCGAGGGAGGACCTGCCCATGAGCAGTTCTTC.

The rearrangement uses TRBV5-1 and TRBJ1-2, with D tentatively TRBD1 (6 bases). The CDR3 is 14 amino acids. Germline assignment: CDR1 SGHRS and CDR2 YFSETQ. V lost 1 base, J lost 6 bases, and 13 bases lay in between. CDR3 protein: CASSLFVGADGYTF. In nucleotides, the CDR3 is TGCGCCAGCAGCTTGTTTGTGGGGGCTGATGGCTACACCTTC.

This rearrangement joins TRBV5-6 to TRBJ2-3; TRBD2 agrees at 11 bases. V trimming: 4 bases; J trimming: 3 bases; junction bases outside the gene matches: 13. Germline CDR1 SGHDT, CDR2 YYEEEE. The CDR3 has 18 amino acids. The CDR3 bases are TGTGCCAGCAGCCTCCGTGGCAATCGACTAGCGGGAACAGATACGCAGTATTTT. Translating gives CASSLRGNRLAGTDTQYF.

The chain recombines TRBV7-2 with TRBJ2-7; D not certain. The CDR3 totals 15 residues. Looked up from germline, CDR1 is SGHTA and CDR2 is FQGNSA. V was trimmed by 6 bases and J by 0 bases, leaving 15 bases between them. The CDR3 DNA follows: TGTGCCAGCAGTGGCTTCCTAGAGAGCTCCTACGAGCAGTACTTC. Translating it yields CASSGFLESSYEQYF. Full variable domain (missing parts from reference TRBV7-2 and TRBJ2-7): GAGVSQSPSNKVTEKGKDVELRCDPISGHTALYWYRQSLGQGLEFLIYFQGNSAPDKSGLPSDRFSAERTGGSVSTLTIQRTQQEDSAVYLCASSGFLESSYEQYFGPGTRLTVT.

The chain carries TRBV18 and TRBJ1-1; no clear D. This CDR3 has 17 residues. Looked up from germline, CDR1 is KGHSH and CDR2 is LQKENI. Trimming removed 0 bases from V and 2 bases from J, with 16 bases in between. The CDR3: CASSPPRAKGDNTEAFF. DNA for the CDR3: TGTGCCAGCTCACCACCGAGGGCGAAAGGAGATAACACTGAAGCTTTCTTT.

The V and J genes are TRBV11-3 and TRBJ2-3; 14 bases are a match to TRBD2. The J segment lost 4 bases and the V segment lost 5 bases, leaving 8 bases of the junction unmatched. In germline, CDR1 is SGHNT, CDR2 YENEEA. This CDR3 spans 17 amino acids. For the CDR3, the DNA is TGTGCCAGCAGCCCGGGACTAGCGGGAGCTTGGGCAGATACGCAGTATTTT. This sequence encodes CASSPGLAGAWADTQYF.

J is TRBJ2-1 and V is TRBV7-9; 8 nucleotides agree with TRBD2. Per germline, CDR1 SEHNR and CDR2 FQNEAQ (reference sequence). This CDR3 has 15 amino acids. J gave up 7 bases and V 8 bases, and 13 bases lay outside the gene matches. CDR3 sequence: CASGQYQRELNEQFF. The CDR3, as DNA: TGTGCCAGCGGTCAATACCAGCGGGAGTTAAATGAGCAGTTCTTC.

The chain couples TRBV7-8 to TRBJ2-1; 9 bases fit TRBD2. CDR3 size: 17 residues. Trimming removed 5 bases from V and 0 bases from J; junction bases left unmatched: 8. The germline gives CDR1 SGHVS, CDR2 FQNEAQ. The CDR3 is CASSPSAGGSSYNEQFF. For the CDR3, the DNA is TGTGCCAGCAGCCCTTCAGCGGGGGGAAGCTCCTACAATGAGCAGTTCTTC. Looking up the rest from reference TRBV7-8 and TRBJ2-1 gives the full variable domain: GAGVSQSPRYKVAKRGQDVALRCDPISGHVSLFWYQQALGQGPEFLTYFQNEAQLDKSGLPSDRFFAERPEGSVSTLKIQRTQQEDSAVYLCASSPSAGGSSYNEQFFGPGTRLTVL.

The chain couples TRBV28 to TRBJ2-7, with TRBD2 matching over 11 bases. J gave up 3 bases and V 4 bases, and 11 bases lay outside the gene matches. Germline-derived CDR1 and CDR2 are MDHEN and SYDVKM. This CDR3 region has 17 residues. The CDR3 protein is CASSSSRGLAERYEQYF. CDR3 in DNA: TGTGCCAGCAGTTCCTCACGGGGACTAGCGGAACGCTACGAGCAGTACTTC.